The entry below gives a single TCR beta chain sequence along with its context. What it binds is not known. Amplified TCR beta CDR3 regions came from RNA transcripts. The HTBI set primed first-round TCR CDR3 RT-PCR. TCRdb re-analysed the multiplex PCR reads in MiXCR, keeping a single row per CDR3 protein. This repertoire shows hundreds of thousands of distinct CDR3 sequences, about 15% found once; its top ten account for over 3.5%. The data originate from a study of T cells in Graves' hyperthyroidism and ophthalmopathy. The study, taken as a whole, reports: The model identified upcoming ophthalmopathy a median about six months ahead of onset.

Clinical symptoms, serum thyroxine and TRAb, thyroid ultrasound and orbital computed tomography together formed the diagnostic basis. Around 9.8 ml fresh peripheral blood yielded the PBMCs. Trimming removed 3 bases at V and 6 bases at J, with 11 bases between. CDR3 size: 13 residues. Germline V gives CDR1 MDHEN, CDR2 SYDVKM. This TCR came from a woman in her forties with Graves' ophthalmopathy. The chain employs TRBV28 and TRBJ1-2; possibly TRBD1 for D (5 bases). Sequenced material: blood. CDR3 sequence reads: CASSFRQLDGYTF. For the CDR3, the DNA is TGTGCCAGCAGTTTCAGACAGCTGGATGGCTACACCTTC.